The present TCR beta chain was sequenced within a study of T cell responses to AZD1222 COVID-19 vaccine. Germline CDR1 SGHTS, CDR2 YDEGEE. V shed 5 bases, J shed 2 bases, and the junction held 7 bases outside the gene matches. The CDR3 has 15 amino acids. Using immunoSEQ multiplex PCR, the repertoire was profiled, and TCRdb retains in-frame clones only, with some absent. The repertoire holds 55,000 to 80,000 clones, with over 70% as singletons. This clonotype originated in an adult in good health. The rearrangement uses TRBV5-8 and TRBJ2-3, with 8 bases identical to TRBD2. The sample consisted of peripheral blood, taken on day 0 of AZD1222 vaccination. The DNA of the CDR3 is TGTGCCAGCAGTAGGGCGGGGGGCCCCACAGATACGCAGTATTTT. It translates to CASSRAGGPTDTQYF.